This T cell receptor (beta chain) was observed in a study of blood T cell repertoires in COVID-19. Study information: Sites in the United States, Italy and Spain provided acute and convalescent COVID-19 samples. T cells, B-cell-depleted T cells, or PBMCs supplied cDNA or gDNA.

As processed by the authors: Scientists estimated how many nucleated cells there were by amplifying reference gene primers. The data were produced by immunoSEQ multiplex PCR, yet TCRdb's version contains in-frame clones alone and is incomplete. V and J calls and clone size come straight from that table; D and trimming were deduced from the DNA. The sample lists 150,000 to 200,000 clones, around 89% occurring once. What was sequenced was peripheral blood. The clonotype comes from a man aged 40-50 years with active or convalescent COVID-19.

The CDR3, as DNA: TGTGCCAGCAGCTTAGGCACAGAAGTCGACTATGGCTACACCTTC. Residues: CASSLGTEVDYGYTF. The chain couples TRBV13 to TRBJ1-2; D unclear. V was cut by 0 bases and J by 3 bases, with 11 bases left in between. CDR1 is PRHDT and CDR2 is FYEKMQ in the germline V gene (reference sequence). The CDR3 has 15 residues.